This T cell receptor beta chain derives from a study of blood T cells in healthy people across ages. Study conclusions and caveats: There was a strong correlation between TCR beta diversity and naive T cell percentage. With age, beta diversity per million T cells declined roughly linearly, significantly by approximately 41.

The authors ran a second PCR of roughly 6 to 12 cycles using a sample-barcoded 5' primer and a J-beta primer mix. Every single cDNA molecule received a tag from a template-switch adaptor with 12 random nucleotides. TCRdb itself ran the 5' RACE reads through MiXCR, one entry per CDR3 protein. The data show 550,000 to 750,000 distinct CDR3 sequences, under 25% seen once. This clonotype was recorded many times. Its antigen is unknown. Trimming left V 1 base short and J 4 bases short, with 0 bases between. This CDR3 is 11 amino acids long. The V gene's germline CDR1 is LGHDT and CDR2 YNNKEL (reference sequence).

Sequencing used blood. The genes are TRBV3-1 and TRBJ2-3; D remains unclear. This sequence was found in a man in his 70s in good health. The CDR3 loop is CASSQADTQYF. The CDR3 nucleotides are TGTGCCAGCAGCCAAGCAGATACGCAGTATTTT.